A single sample is the source of the 26 T cell receptor beta chains below, sequenced in a study of response to subunit inactivated influenza vaccine (dated by TCRdb to the late 2010s). The time point label here, explained by the study, means: approximately 45 days after influenza vaccine administration. The library was built by means of RT-PCR. TCRdb records Illumina HiSeq 2500 as the sequencer. The public reads were reprocessed in TCRdb via fastp at Q25 and MiXCR, keeping in-frame beta chains. CDR3 protein sequences are deduplicated, and each keeps its most common genes and DNA. Counted in this sample were around 480,000 distinct CDR3 sequences; approximately 11% of them appeared once. More than 10% of the sample comes from the top ten. This sample comprised PBMCs from blood, obtained 45 days after vaccination. The receptor set was obtained from a man over 45 who received an inactivated influenza vaccine. Donor details come from another sample of the same person, matched by shared clones.

This clonotype was found a few times. The chain employs TRBV11-2 and TRBJ2-1, with TRBD1 matching 7 bases. The CDR3 consists of 14 residues. Germline lookup yields CDR1 SGHAT and CDR2 FQNNGV. Germline trimming cut 6 bases from V and 7 bases from J; bases unmatched to any gene: 9. CDR3 loop: CASRPRQGRNEQFF. In DNA form, the CDR3 reads TGTGCCAGCAGACCACGACAGGGCCGAAATGAGCAGTTCTTC.

On this clonotype: Relative to the germline gene, one junction end is altered; a read error may explain this. This chain joins TRBV5-5 and TRBJ2-1, with 9 bases that match TRBD2. The CDR3 consists of 15 residues. Germline CDR1 reads SGHKS; CDR2 reads YYEKEE (reference sequence). CDR3 DNA sequence: TGTGTCAGCAGCTTAACCGGGACTAGCCCCAATGAGCAGTTCTTC. It codes for CVSSLTGTSPNEQFF.

The chain combines TRBV4-3 with TRBJ1-2, with 7 bases identical to TRBD1. The germline V gene has CDR1 LGHNA and CDR2 YSLEER. The CDR3 covers 15 residues. Trimming at V came to 4 bases and at J to 3 bases, leaving 8 bases not matched to a gene. CDR3 in amino acids: CASSRTRTGDYGYTF. CDR3 in DNA: TGCGCCAGCAGCCGAACTCGGACAGGAGACTATGGCTACACCTTC.

This clonotype has at least ten counts. This chain uses TRBV20-1 with TRBJ2-7; D call uncertain. This CDR3 spans 14 amino acids. The germline V gene encodes CDR1 DFQATT and CDR2 SNEGSKA (reference sequence). Deletions cut 0 bases from V and 3 bases from J, with 12 bases between. CDR3 in amino acids: CSARDPQGNYEQYF. The CDR3 bases are TGCAGTGCTAGAGACCCCCAAGGGAACTACGAGCAGTACTTC.

The genes are TRBV20-1 and TRBJ2-7; D may match TRBD1 or TRBD2 (5 bases each). Trimming cost V 3 bases and J 5 bases, with 14 bases left between them. This CDR3 region has 13 residues. CDR1 and CDR2 (germline): DFQATT, SNEGSKA (reference sequence). CDR3 in amino acids: CSASSRGRDEQYF. CDR3 nucleotides: TGCAGTGCTAGTTCCCGGGGCAGGGACGAGCAGTACTTC.

This clonotype was observed many times. The rearrangement joins TRBV20-1 to TRBJ2-5, with a weak D call TRBD1 (5 bases). This CDR3 contains 13 residues. CDR1 and CDR2 (germline): DFQATT, SNEGSKA (reference sequence). V was cut by 3 bases and J by 5 bases, with 13 bases left in between. The CDR3 loop is CSASTSGLETQYF. The CDR3 nucleotides read TGCAGTGCTAGTACCTCAGGGTTGGAGACCCAGTACTTC.

This clonotype was found a few times. The CDR3 loop reads CASSPKIQSHQPQHF. For the CDR3, the DNA is TGTGCCAGCAGCCCCAAGATACAGAGTCATCAGCCCCAGCATTTT. V usage is TRBV7-8 and J usage is TRBJ1-5, with D uncertain. Germline V gene sequence: CDR1 SGHVS, CDR2 FQNEAQ. The V end was cut by 5 bases, the J end by 5 bases, with 16 bases between. This CDR3 comprises 15 residues.

J is TRBJ1-1 and V is TRBV12-3 or TRBV12-4; D is unclear. The CDR3 is made up of 13 amino acids. V dropped 6 bases and J dropped 3 bases, with 11 bases sitting between them. CDR3 in DNA: TGTGCCAGCAGCCCAATGGGGTACACTGAAGCTTTCTTT. Protein: CASSPMGYTEAFF.

This chain uses TRBV29-1 with TRBJ2-1; 11 nucleotides align to TRBD2. The CDR3 runs to 16 residues. Germline V gives CDR1 SQVTM, CDR2 ANQGSEA. J gave up 8 bases and V 0 bases, and 9 bases lay outside the gene matches. The CDR3 sequence: CSVEDDSGRAFDEQFF. Here the CDR3 DNA reads TGCAGCGTTGAAGATGATAGCGGGAGGGCCTTTGATGAGCAGTTCTTC.

V usage is TRBV6-5 and J usage is TRBJ2-7, with 14 bases matching TRBD2. Trimming cost V 2 bases and J 3 bases; bases outside gene matches: 6. Per germline, CDR1 MNHEY and CDR2 SVGAGI. This CDR3 is 17 amino acids long. The CDR3 sequence: CASSYPGGLAGVYEQYF. Written as DNA, the CDR3 is TGTGCCAGCAGTTACCCCGGGGGACTAGCGGGGGTCTACGAGCAGTACTTC.

Concerning this clonotype: A much larger clone lies a single base off, so this may be a read error. The V gene is TRBV29-1, the J gene TRBJ2-7, with 7 bases aligning to TRBD1. The CDR3 loop spans 12 amino acids. Trimming removed 7 bases from V and 6 bases from J; junction bases left unmatched: 9. The germline gives CDR1 SQVTM, CDR2 ANQGSEA. CDR3 region: CSGLKGGSEQYF. For the CDR3, the DNA is TGCAGCGGTCTGAAAGGGGGCTCCGAGCAGTACTTC.

This clonotype was counted at least ten times. V usage is TRBV5-5 and J usage is TRBJ2-5; TRBD1 aligns across 9 bases. The CDR3 consists of 17 residues. In germline, CDR1 is SGHKS, CDR2 YYEKEE (reference sequence). The ends lost 0 bases at V and 4 bases at J; junction bases unmatched: 10. This CDR3 reads CASSLVGQGSLGETQYF. The CDR3 DNA follows: TGTGCCAGCAGCTTGGTTGGACAGGGGTCTCTGGGAGAGACCCAGTACTTC.

For this clonotype: Mismatch with germline at one junction end may stem from a read error. V gene TRBV7-6 combines with J gene TRBJ2-3; D not resolved. The CDR3 spans 12 residues. Per the germline V gene, CDR1 is SGHVS and CDR2 is FNYEAQ. The CDR3 spells CSSSLHSNTQYF. The DNA of the CDR3 is TGTTCCAGCAGCTTACACTCCAATACGCAGTATTTT.

This clonotype was observed a few times. V gene TRBV5-1 combines with J gene TRBJ1-6; a weak D match, TRBD1 (5 bases). Germline V CDR1 and CDR2: SGHRS, YFSETQ. V was cut by 3 bases and J by 0 bases, with 10 bases left in between. The CDR3 spans 16 residues. CDR3 coding DNA: TGCGCCAGCAGCTCGGTGGGGGGCTCCTATAATTCACCCCTCCACTTT. It specifies CASSSVGGSYNSPLHF. The entire variable domain, with the rest obtained from reference TRBV5-1 and TRBJ1-6, is as follows: KAGVTQTPRYLIKTRGQQVTLSCSPISGHRSVSWYQQTPGQGLQFLFEYFSETQRNKGNFPGRFSGRQFSNSRSEMNVSTLELGDSALYLCASSSVGGSYNSPLHFGNGTRLTVT.

V usage is TRBV6-5 and J usage is TRBJ1-3, with TRBD1 as a possible D gene (6 bases). Germline CDR1 and CDR2: MNHEY and SVGAGI. V lost 4 bases, J lost 2 bases, and 15 bases lay in between. The CDR3 runs 16 residues. CDR3 DNA: TGTGCCAGCAGTTTCTTACAGGGTTACGCTGGAAACACCATATATTTT. Translating gives CASSFLQGYAGNTIYF.

About this clonotype itself: One end of the junction does not line up with germline, which may come from a read error. The chain links TRBV24-1 to TRBJ2-2, with 7 nucleotides matching TRBD2. The CDR3 is made up of 14 amino acids. The germline gives CDR1 KGHDR, CDR2 SFDVKD. The CDR3 protein is CATGGEANTGELVF. In DNA form, the CDR3 reads TGTGCCACGGGGGGGGAAGCGAACACCGGGGAGCTGGTTTTT.

This rearrangement joins TRBV7-2 to TRBJ2-7; no definite D call. V gave up 6 bases and J gave up 7 bases, with 13 bases separating them. CDR3 length: 12 residues. CDR1 is SGHTA, CDR2 FQGNSA, per germline. CDR3 residues: CASSQNSGEQYF. CDR3 in DNA: TGTGCCAGCAGTCAGAACTCGGGTGAGCAGTACTTC.

In this sample, this clonotype turned up many times. This rearrangement joins TRBV20-1 to TRBJ1-1; no reliable D call. Trimming stripped 5 bases from V and 5 bases from J, with 9 bases between. Germline CDR1 and CDR2: DFQATT and SNEGSKA (reference sequence). This CDR3 is built from 11 residues. CDR3 in amino acids: CSAQPGTEAFF. The DNA of the CDR3 is TGCAGTGCTCAGCCGGGTACTGAAGCTTTCTTT.

The chain links TRBV5-8 to TRBJ1-6; TRBD1 matches 11 bases. This CDR3 has 15 amino acids. Losses at the gene ends were 6 bases for V and 10 bases for J; bases not matched to a gene: 9. Germline V gene sequence: CDR1 SGHTS, CDR2 YDEGEE. The CDR3 DNA reads as TGTGCCAGCACCTTCCGGGACAGGGGGGTATCACCCCTCCACTTT. This translates into CASTFRDRGVSPLHF.

The CDR3 region is CSARSGGAGNQPQHF. The DNA for the CDR3 is TGCAGTGCTAGGAGCGGGGGGGCGGGGAATCAGCCCCAGCATTTT. The chain couples TRBV20-1 to TRBJ1-5; possibly TRBD1 for D (6 bases). The CDR3 spans 15 residues. Germline CDR1 reads DFQATT; CDR2 reads SNEGSKA (reference sequence). The germline V and J ends were trimmed by 3 bases and 4 bases, with 16 bases remaining between them.

This clonotype was recorded many times. The chain couples TRBV10-3 to TRBJ2-1, with D possibly matching TRBD2 (5 bases). Germline CDR1 and CDR2: ENHRY and SYGVKD. The CDR3 sequence is 13 residues long. Deletions cut 10 bases from V and 9 bases from J, with 19 bases between. Here the CDR3 DNA reads TGTGCCAGCGAAGCGGACCGGCTTTCTGAGCAGTTCTTC. Amino acid sequence: CASEADRLSEQFF.

This clonotype was observed a few times. The chain joins TRBV5-1 to TRBJ2-5, with TRBD2 identical over 10 bases. V lost 2 bases and J lost 14; bases outside the gene matches: 9. This CDR3 is built from 13 residues. CDR1 and CDR2 from the germline V gene are SGHRS and YFSETQ. CDR3 DNA sequence: TGCGCCAGCAGCTTAGGACTAGCGGCCACCCGCTACTTC. This sequence encodes CASSLGLAATRYF. Using reference TRBV5-1 and TRBJ2-5 for the parts outside the CDR3, the full variable domain is KAGVTQTPRYLIKTRGQQVTLSCSPISGHRSVSWYQQTPGQGLQFLFEYFSETQRNKGNFPGRFSGRQFSNSRSEMNVSTLELGDSALYLCASSLGLAATRYFGPGTRLLVL.

J is TRBJ2-7 and V is TRBV7-8; 7 bases map to TRBD2. CDR1 is SGHVS and CDR2 is FQNEAQ in the germline V gene. J lost 0 bases, V lost 5 bases, and 7 bases had no gene match. This CDR3 comprises 15 residues. The CDR3 coding sequence is TGTGCCAGCAGCCCGGGTTGGGGGGGCTCCTACGAGCAGTACTTC. As protein: CASSPGWGGSYEQYF.

Written as DNA, the CDR3 is TGCGCCAGCAGCCAATCTCCTGTAGTGGGGGGGACGGGGAATGAGCAGTTCTTC. It yields the protein CASSQSPVVGGTGNEQFF. This chain joins TRBV4-3 and TRBJ2-1, with 7 nucleotides matching TRBD2. The V and J ends lost 2 bases and 7 bases, in that order; junction bases with no gene match: 17. Germline V lookup: CDR1 LGHNA, CDR2 YSLEER. CDR3 length: 18 residues.

This clonotype has a count of ten or more. The CDR3 loop is CAIRLGPSQETQYF. The CDR3 bases are TGTGCCATCAGGTTAGGACCGAGCCAAGAGACCCAGTACTTC. The rearrangement joins TRBV10-3 to TRBJ2-5; the D is unclear. This CDR3 comprises 14 residues. Trimming removed 6 bases from V and 1 base from J, with 12 bases in between. CDR1 and CDR2 (germline): ENHRY, SYGVKD.

In its sample, this clonotype was seen a few times. The chain carries TRBV29-1 and TRBJ2-7; no clear D. The germline gives CDR1 SQVTM, CDR2 ANQGSEA. The CDR3 extends over 13 amino acids. Trimming shortened V by 8 bases and J by 7 bases, and 21 bases separated the two germline ends. The CDR3 spells CSPTRTIIGEQYF. Here the CDR3 DNA reads TGCAGCCCCACCCGGACGATTATAGGGGAGCAGTACTTC.